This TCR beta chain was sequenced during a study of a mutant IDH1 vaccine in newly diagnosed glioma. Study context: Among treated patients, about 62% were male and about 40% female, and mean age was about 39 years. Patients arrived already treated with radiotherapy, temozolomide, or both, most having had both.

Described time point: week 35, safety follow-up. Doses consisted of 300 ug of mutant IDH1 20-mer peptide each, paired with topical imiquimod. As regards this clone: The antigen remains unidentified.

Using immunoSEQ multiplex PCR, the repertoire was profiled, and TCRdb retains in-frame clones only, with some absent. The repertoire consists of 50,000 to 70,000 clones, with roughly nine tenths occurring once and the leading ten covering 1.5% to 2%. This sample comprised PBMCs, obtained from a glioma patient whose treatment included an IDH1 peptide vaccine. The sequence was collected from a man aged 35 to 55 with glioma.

The CDR3 region is CASSKTGGYLETQYF. The CDR3 DNA is TGTGCCAGCAGCAAGACAGGGGGCTACTTAGAGACCCAGTACTTC. V is TRBV7-2 and J is TRBJ2-5; 10 bases are shared with TRBD1. V trimming: 5 bases; J trimming: 4 bases; junction bases outside the gene matches: 7. This CDR3 spans 15 amino acids. Per the germline V gene, CDR1 is SGHTA and CDR2 is FQGNSA.